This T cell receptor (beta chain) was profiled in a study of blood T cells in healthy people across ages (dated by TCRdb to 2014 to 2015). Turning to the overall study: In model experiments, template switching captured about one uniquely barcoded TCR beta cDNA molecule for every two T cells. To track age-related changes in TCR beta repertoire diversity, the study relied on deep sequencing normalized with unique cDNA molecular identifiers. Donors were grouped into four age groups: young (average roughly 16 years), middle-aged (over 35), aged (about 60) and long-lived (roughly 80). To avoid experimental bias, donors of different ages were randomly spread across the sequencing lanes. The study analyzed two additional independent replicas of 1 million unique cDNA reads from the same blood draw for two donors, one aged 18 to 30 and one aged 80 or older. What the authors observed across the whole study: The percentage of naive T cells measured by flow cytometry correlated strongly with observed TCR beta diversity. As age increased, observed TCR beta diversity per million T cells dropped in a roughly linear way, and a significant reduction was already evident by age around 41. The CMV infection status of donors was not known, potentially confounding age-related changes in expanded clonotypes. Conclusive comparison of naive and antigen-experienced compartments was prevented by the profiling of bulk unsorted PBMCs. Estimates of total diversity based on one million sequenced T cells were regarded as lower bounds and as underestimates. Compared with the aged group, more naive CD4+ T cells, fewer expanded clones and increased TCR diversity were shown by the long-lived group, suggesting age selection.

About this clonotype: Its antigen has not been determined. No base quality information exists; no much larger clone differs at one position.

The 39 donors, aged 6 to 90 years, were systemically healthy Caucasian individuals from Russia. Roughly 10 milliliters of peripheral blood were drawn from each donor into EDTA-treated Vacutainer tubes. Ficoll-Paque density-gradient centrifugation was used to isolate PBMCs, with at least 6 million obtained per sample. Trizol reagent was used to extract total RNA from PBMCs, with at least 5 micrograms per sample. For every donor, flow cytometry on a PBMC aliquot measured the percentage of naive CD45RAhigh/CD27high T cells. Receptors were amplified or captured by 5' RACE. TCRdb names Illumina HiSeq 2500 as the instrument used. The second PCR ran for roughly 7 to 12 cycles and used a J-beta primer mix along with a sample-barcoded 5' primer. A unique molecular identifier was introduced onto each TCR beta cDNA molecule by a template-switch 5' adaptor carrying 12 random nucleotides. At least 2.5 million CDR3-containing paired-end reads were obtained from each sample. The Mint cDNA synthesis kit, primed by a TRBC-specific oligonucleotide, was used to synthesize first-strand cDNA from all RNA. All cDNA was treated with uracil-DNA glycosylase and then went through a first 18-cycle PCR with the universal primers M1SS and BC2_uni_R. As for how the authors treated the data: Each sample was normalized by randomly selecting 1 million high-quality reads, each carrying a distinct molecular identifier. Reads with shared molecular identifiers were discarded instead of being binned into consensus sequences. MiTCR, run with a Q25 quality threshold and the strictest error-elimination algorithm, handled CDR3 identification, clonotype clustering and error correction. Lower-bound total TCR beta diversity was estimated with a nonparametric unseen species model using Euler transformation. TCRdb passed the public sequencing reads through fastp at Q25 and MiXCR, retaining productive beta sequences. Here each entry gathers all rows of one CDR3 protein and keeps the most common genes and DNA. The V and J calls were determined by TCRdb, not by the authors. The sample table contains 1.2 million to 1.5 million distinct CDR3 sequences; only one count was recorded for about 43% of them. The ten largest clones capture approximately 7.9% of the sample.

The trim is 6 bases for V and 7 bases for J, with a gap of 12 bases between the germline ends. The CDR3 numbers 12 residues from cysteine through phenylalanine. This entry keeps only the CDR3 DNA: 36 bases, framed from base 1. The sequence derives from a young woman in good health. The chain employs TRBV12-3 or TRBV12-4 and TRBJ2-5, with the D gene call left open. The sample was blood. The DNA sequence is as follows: TGTGCCAGCAGCACATTATTGGGGACCCAGTACTTC. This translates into CASSTLLGTQYF.